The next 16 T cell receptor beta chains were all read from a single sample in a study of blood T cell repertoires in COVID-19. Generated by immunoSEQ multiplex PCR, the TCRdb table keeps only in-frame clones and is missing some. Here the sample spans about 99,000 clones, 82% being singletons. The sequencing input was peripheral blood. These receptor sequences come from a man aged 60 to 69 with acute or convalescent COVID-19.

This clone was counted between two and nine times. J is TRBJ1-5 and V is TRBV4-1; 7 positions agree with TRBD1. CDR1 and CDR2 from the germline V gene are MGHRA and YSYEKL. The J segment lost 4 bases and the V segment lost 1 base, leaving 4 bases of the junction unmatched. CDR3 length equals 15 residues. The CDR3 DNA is TGCGCCAGCAGCCAAGGACAGGGTTGGAATCAGCCCCAGCATTTT. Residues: CASSQGQGWNQPQHF.

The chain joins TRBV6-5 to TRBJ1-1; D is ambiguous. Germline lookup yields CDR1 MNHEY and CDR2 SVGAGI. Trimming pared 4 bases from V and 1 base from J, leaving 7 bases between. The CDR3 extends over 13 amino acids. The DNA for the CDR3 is TGTGCCAGCAGTTTGGAGGGGAACACTGAAGCTTTCTTT. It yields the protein CASSLEGNTEAFF.

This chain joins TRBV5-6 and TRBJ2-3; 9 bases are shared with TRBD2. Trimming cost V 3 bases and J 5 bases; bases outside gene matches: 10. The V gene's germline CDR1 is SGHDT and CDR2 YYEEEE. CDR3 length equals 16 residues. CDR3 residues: CASSSLGGGAEDTQYF. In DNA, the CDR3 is TGTGCCAGCAGCTCCTTAGGCGGGGGGGCCGAAGATACGCAGTATTTT.

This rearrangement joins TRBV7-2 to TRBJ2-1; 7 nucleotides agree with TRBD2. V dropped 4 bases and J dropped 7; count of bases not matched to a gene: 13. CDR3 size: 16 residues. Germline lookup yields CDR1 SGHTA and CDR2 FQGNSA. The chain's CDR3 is CASSSRWGRAENEQFF. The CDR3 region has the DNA TGTGCCAGCAGCTCCCGTTGGGGGAGGGCCGAGAATGAGCAGTTCTTC. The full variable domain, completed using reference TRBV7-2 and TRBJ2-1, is GAGVSQSPSNKVTEKGKDVELRCDPISGHTALYWYRQSLGQGLEFLIYFQGNSAPDKSGLPSDRFSAERTGGSVSTLTIQRTQQEDSAVYLCASSSRWGRAENEQFFGPGTRLTVL.

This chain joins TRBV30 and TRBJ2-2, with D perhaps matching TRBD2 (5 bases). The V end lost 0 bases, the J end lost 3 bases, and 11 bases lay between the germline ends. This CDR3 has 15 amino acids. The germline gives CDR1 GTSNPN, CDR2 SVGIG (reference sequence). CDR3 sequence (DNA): TGTGCCTGGAGTGTAGGGAGAAGGGACACCGGGGAGCTGTTTTTT. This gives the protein CAWSVGRRDTGELFF.

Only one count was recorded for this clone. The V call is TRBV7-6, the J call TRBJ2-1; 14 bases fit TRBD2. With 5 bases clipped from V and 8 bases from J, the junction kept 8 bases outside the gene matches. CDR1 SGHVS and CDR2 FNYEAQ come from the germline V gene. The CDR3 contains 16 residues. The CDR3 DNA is TGTGCCAGCAGCCCTTTGACTAGCGGGAGGGCCTATGAGCAGTTCTTC. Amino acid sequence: CASSPLTSGRAYEQFF.

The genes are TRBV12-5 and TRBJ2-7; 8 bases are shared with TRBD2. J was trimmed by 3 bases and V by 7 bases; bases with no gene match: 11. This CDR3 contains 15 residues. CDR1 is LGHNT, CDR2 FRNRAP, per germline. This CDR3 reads CASVTGGNGYYEQYF. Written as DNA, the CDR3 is TGTGCTAGTGTAACGGGAGGGAACGGGTACTACGAGCAGTACTTC.

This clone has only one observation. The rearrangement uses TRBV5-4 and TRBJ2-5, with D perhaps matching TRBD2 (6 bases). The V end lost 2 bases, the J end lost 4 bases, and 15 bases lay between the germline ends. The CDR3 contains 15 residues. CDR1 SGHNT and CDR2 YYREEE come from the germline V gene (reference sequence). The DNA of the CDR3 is TGTGCCAGCAGCTTCCCGTCCAGGGAGGTAGAGACCCAGTACTTC. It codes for CASSFPSREVETQYF.

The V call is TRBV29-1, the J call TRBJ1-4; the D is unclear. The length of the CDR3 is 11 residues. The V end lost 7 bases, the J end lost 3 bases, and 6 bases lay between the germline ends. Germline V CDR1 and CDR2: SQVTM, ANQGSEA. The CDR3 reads CSAGANEKLFF. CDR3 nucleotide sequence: TGCAGCGCAGGAGCTAATGAAAAACTGTTTTTT.

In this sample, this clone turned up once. In DNA form, the CDR3 reads TGTGCCAGCAGTAGTTGGGGGGCTGAAGCTTTCTTT. Its translation is CASSSWGAEAFF. The V and J genes are TRBV6-5 and TRBJ1-1; TRBD1 is a possible D gene (5 bases). The CDR3 runs to 12 residues. Germline lookup yields CDR1 MNHEY and CDR2 SVGAGI. Trimming pared 5 bases from V and 6 bases from J, leaving 10 bases between.

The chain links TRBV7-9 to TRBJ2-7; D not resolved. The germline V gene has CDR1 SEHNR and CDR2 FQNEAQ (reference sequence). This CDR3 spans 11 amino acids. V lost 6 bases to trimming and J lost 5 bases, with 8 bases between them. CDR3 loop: CASSPNHEQYF. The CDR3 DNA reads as TGTGCCAGCAGTCCTAACCACGAGCAGTACTTC.

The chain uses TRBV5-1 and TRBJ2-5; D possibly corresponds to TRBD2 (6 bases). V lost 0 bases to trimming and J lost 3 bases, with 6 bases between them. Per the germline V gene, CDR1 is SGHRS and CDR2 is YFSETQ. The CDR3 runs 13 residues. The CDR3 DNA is TGCGCCAGCAGCTTGGGGGGGGAAGAGACCCAGTACTTC. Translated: CASSLGGEETQYF.

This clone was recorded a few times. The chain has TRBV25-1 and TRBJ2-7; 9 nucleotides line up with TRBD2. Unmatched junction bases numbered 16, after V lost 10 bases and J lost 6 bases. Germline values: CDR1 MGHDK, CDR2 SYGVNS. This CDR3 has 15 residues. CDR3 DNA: TGTGCCACCATCCCGGGGGGCGGGAGGGAGTCCGAGCAGTACTTC. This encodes CATIPGGGRESEQYF.

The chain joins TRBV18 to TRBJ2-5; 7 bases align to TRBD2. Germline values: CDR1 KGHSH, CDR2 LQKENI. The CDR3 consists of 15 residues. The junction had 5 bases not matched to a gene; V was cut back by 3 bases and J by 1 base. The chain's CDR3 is CASSPRGSGQETQYF. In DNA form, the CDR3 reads TGTGCCAGCTCACCGCGGGGGTCTGGCCAAGAGACCCAGTACTTC.

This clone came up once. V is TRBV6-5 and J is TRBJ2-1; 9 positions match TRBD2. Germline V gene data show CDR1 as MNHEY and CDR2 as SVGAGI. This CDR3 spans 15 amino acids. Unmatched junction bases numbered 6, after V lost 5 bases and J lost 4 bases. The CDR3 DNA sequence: TGTGCCAGCAGTCCTCTAGCGGGAAAATACAATGAGCAGTTCTTC. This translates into CASSPLAGKYNEQFF.

CDR3: CASSLEGGARYGYTF. The CDR3 coding sequence is TGTGCCAGCAGCCTTGAGGGGGGGGCGCGATATGGCTACACCTTC. V usage is TRBV5-4 and J usage is TRBJ1-2; possible D gene TRBD1, 6 bases. This CDR3 has 15 residues. CDR1 is SGHNT and CDR2 is YYREEE in the germline V gene (reference sequence). The ends were cut back, 4 bases at V and 5 bases at J, with 18 bases in the middle.